The rows below give T cell receptor beta chains drawn from one sample of a study of sequential checkpoint blockade in melanoma. Using immunoSEQ multiplex PCR, the repertoire was profiled, and TCRdb retains in-frame clones only, with some absent. The data contain some 9,400 clones, around 70% of them singletons. This sample comprised CD8+ T cells sorted from blood (inferred from file names), obtained from a patient given nivolumab and ipilimumab in sequence. The receptor source for this set is a human donor with melanoma. Each CDR3 is given with its conserved first and last residue. A D gene is named only where the DNA matches it firmly. Clone size appears in some rows only: once, few, many, or a class for an expanded clone.

j_call	d_call	clone_size	v_call	cdr3_aa	cdr3_nt
TRBJ2-7	TRBD1	-	TRBV29-1	CSASVGDRDYEQYF	TGCAGCGCCTCCGTCGGAGACAGGGACTACGAGCAGTACTTC
TRBJ2-1	-	-	TRBV6-1	CASSETRRGLSNEQFF	TGTGCCAGCAGTGAAACGCGCAGGGGCCTATCAAATGAGCAGTTCTTC
TRBJ2-7	-	-	TRBV29-1	CSAEGGAYEQYF	TGCAGCGCCGAGGGGGGGGCCTACGAGCAGTACTTC
TRBJ1-4	TRBD1	-	TRBV29-1	CSVLGQSNEKLFF	TGCAGCGTGCTGGGACAGTCTAATGAAAAACTGTTTTTT
TRBJ2-6	-	-	TRBV6-1	CASAAAGANVLTF	TGTGCCAGCGCAGCGGCTGGGGCCAACGTCCTGACTTTC
TRBJ2-7	TRBD1	-	TRBV25-1	CASSATGGGMEQYF	TGTGCCAGCAGTGCGACAGGGGGGGGGATGGAGCAGTACTTC
TRBJ2-7	-	-	TRBV19	CASSIGGLGYEQYF	TGTGCCAGTAGTATTGGGGGCCTTGGGTACGAGCAGTACTTC
TRBJ2-2	-	-	TRBV7-8	CASSPEYREGELFF	TGTGCCAGCAGCCCCGAATACAGGGAAGGGGAGCTGTTTTTT
TRBJ2-7	-	once	TRBV7-9	CASSPVRSSSYEQYF	TGTGCCAGCAGCCCAGTGCGGTCAAGCTCCTACGAGCAGTACTTC
TRBJ2-2	-	-	TRBV10-3	CAITMNTGELFF	TGTGCCATCACCATGAACACCGGGGAGCTGTTTTTT
TRBJ1-2	TRBD1	few	TRBV19	CASRTRDRAVLAHGYTF	TGTGCCAGTAGAACCCGGGACAGGGCGGTGTTGGCGCATGGCTACACCTTC
TRBJ1-2	-	-	TRBV4-1	CASSQELGANYGYTF	TGCGCCAGCAGCCAAGAGCTGGGAGCGAACTATGGCTACACCTTC
TRBJ2-7	-	-	TRBV28	CASSSLGAGPYEQYF	TGTGCCAGCAGTTCCTTAGGGGCAGGGCCCTACGAGCAGTACTTC
TRBJ2-7	TRBD2	few	TRBV6-1	CASSERLAGESYEQYF	TGTGCCAGCAGTGAGCGACTAGCGGGGGAGTCCTACGAGCAGTACTTC
TRBJ2-7	-	-	TRBV6-1	CASSTPGAVEQYF	TGTGCCAGCAGTACTCCAGGGGCGGTCGAGCAGTACTTC
TRBJ2-7	TRBD1	-	TRBV4-3	CASSQVWGQSYEQYF	TGCGCCAGCAGCCAAGTTTGGGGACAGAGCTACGAGCAGTACTTC
TRBJ2-2	-	-	TRBV7-7	CASSLSGLTGELFF	TGTGCCAGCAGCTTATCCGGTTTAACCGGGGAGCTGTTTTTT
TRBJ1-1	-	-	TRBV9	CASSVSRDTEAFF	TGTGCCAGCAGCGTATCTCGGGACACTGAAGCTTTCTTT
TRBJ2-4	-	-	TRBV4-3	CASSQGQGRANIQYF	TGCGCCAGCAGCCAAGGACAGGGGAGGGCAAACATTCAGTACTTC
TRBJ1-5	-	-	TRBV19	CASSGGGDYQPQHF	TGTGCCAGTAGTGGAGGCGGGGACTATCAGCCCCAGCATTTT
TRBJ1-1	-	-	TRBV19	CASSPQGPTEAFF	TGTGCCAGTAGTCCCCAGGGCCCGACTGAAGCTTTCTTT
TRBJ2-5	TRBD2	-	TRBV7-7	CASSARLAQETQYF	TGTGCTAGCAGCGCCCGACTAGCTCAAGAGACCCAGTACTTC
TRBJ2-1	TRBD2	-	TRBV25-1	CASSEGVGRDHYNEQFF	TGTGCCAGCAGTGAAGGAGTTGGGAGGGACCACTACAATGAGCAGTTCTTC
TRBJ1-5	TRBD1	-	TRBV7-2	CASSLRRQGDQPQHF	TGTGCCAGCAGCTTGCGCCGCCAGGGGGACCAGCCCCAGCATTTT
TRBJ2-7	-	-	TRBV27	CASSFDRLREQYF	TGTGCCAGCAGTTTTGACAGGCTACGAGAGCAGTACTTC
TRBJ2-1	TRBD2	once	TRBV28	CASSPVTSGGYNEQFF	TGTGCCAGCAGTCCTGTGACTAGCGGGGGTTACAATGAGCAGTTCTTC
TRBJ1-1	-	-	TRBV4-1	CASSQMQANTEAFF	TGCGCCAGCAGCCAAATGCAGGCGAACACTGAAGCTTTCTTT
TRBJ2-7	TRBD2	-	TRBV6-6	CASSASGDYYYEQYF	TGTGCCAGCAGCGCTAGCGGGGATTATTACTACGAGCAGTACTTC
TRBJ2-5	TRBD2	-	TRBV27	CASSFPGGRGQYF	TGTGCCAGCAGTTTCCCGGGGGGAAGAGGTCAGTACTTC
TRBJ2-1	TRBD2	-	TRBV4-3	CASSQEGLVDEQFF	TGCGCCAGCAGCCAAGAGGGACTAGTTGATGAGCAGTTCTTC
TRBJ1-1	TRBD1	-	TRBV27	CASSLDRGYTEAFF	TGTGCCAGCAGTTTGGACAGGGGATACACTGAAGCTTTCTTT
TRBJ1-3	-	-	TRBV6-5	CASSSGAYSGNTIYF	TGTGCCAGCAGTTCAGGGGCTTACTCTGGAAACACCATATATTTT
TRBJ1-1	-	-	TRBV4-3	CASSQGPGGAEAFF	TGCGCCAGCAGCCAAGGCCCCGGCGGGGCTGAAGCTTTCTTT
TRBJ2-7	-	once	TRBV5-8	CASSSNSYEQYF	TGTGCCAGCAGTTCCAACAGCTACGAGCAGTACTTC
TRBJ2-5	TRBD2	-	TRBV4-1	CASSLAGGQQETQYF	TGCGCCAGCAGCTTAGCGGGGGGCCAACAAGAGACCCAGTACTTC
TRBJ1-1	-	-	TRBV4-3	CASSQSGTGNTEAFF	TGCGCCAGCAGCCAGTCTGGTACGGGGAACACTGAAGCTTTCTTT
TRBJ1-2	TRBD1	-	TRBV11-2	CASSWDRAPNYGYTF	TGTGCCAGCAGCTGGGACAGGGCCCCGAACTATGGCTACACCTTC
TRBJ1-1	-	few	TRBV9	CASSASKWNTEAFF	TGTGCCAGCAGCGCAAGCAAGTGGAACACTGAAGCTTTCTTT